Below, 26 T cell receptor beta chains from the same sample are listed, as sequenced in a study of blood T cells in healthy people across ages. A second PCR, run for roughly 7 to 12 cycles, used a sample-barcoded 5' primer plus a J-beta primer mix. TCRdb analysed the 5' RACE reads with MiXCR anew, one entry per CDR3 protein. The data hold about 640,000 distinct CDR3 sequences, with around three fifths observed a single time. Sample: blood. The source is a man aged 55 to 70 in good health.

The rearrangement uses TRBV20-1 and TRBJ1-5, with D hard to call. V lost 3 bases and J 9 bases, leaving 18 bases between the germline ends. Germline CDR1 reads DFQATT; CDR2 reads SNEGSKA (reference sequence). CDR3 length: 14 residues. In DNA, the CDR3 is TGCAGTGCTAGTCGCAGGCTACCTAGATGGCCCCAGCATTTT. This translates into CSASRRLPRWPQHF.

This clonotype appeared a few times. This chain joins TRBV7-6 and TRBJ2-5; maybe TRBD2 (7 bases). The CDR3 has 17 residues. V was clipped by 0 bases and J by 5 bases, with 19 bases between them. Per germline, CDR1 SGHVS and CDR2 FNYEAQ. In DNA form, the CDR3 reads TGTGCCAGCAGCTTAGCGCGGAGGGGGGGCGGTCGGGAGACCCAGTACTTC. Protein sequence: CASSLARRGGGRETQYF. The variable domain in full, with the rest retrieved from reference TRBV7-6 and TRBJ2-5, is GAGVSQSPRYKVTKRGQDVALRCDPISGHVSLYWYRQALGQGPEFLTYFNYEAQQDKSGLPNDRFSAERPEGSISTLTIQRTEQRDSAMYRCASSLARRGGGRETQYFGPGTRLLVL.

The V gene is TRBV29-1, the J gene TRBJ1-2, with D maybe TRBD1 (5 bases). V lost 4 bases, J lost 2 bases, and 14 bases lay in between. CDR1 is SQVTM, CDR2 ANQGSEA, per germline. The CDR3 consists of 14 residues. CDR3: CSVGETDINYGYTF. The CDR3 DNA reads TGCAGCGTTGGAGAGACAGATATCAACTATGGCTACACCTTC.

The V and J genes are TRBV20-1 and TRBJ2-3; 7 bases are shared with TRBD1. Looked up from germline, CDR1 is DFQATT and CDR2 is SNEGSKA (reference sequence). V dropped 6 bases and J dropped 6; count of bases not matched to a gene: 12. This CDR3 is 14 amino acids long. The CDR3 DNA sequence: TGCAGTGCGCGGCACCGAACAGGGGTGGATACGCAGTATTTT. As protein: CSARHRTGVDTQYF.

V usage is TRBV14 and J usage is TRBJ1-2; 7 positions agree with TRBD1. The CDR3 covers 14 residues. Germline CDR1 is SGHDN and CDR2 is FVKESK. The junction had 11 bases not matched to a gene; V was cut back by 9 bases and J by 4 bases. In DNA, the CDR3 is TGTGCCAGTCCACAGGGGCGCCCCGTCTATGGCTACACCTTC. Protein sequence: CASPQGRPVYGYTF.

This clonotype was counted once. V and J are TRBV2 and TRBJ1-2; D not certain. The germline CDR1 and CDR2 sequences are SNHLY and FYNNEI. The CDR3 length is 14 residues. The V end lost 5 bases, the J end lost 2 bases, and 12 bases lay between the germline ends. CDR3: CASSMTRANYGYTF. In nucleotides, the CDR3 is TGTGCCAGCAGTATGACAAGAGCCAACTATGGCTACACCTTC.

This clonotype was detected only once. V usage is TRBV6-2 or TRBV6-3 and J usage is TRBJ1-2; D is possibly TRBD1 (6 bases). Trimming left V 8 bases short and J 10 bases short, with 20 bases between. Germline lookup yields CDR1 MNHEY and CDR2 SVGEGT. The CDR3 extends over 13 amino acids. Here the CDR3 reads CASETDRSLIYTF. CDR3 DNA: TGTGCCAGCGAGACGGACAGATCCCTGATCTACACCTTC.

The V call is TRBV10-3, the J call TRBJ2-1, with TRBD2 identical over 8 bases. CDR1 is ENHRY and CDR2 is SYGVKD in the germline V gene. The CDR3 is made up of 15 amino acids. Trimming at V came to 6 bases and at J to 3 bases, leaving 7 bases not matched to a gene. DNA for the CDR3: TGTGCCATCAGATATACTAGCGGCCACTACAATGAGCAGTTCTTC. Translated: CAIRYTSGHYNEQFF.

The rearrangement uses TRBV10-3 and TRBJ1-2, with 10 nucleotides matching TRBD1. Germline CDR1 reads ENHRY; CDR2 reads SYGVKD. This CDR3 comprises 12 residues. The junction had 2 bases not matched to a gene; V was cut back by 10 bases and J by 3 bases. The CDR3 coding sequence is TGTGCCAGCGGACAGGGGGACTATGGCTACACCTTC. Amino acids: CASGQGDYGYTF.

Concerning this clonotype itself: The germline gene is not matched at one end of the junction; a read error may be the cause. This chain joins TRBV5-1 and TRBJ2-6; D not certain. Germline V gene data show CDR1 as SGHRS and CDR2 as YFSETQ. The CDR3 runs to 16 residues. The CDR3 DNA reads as TGCGCCAGCAGCTTGGGGTACAACTCTGGGGACAACGTCCTGACTTTC. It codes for CASSLGYNSGDNVLTF.

DNA for the CDR3: TGTGCCAGCATGGACCGGGGGGGCTCCTACAATGAGCAGTTCTTC. It specifies CASMDRGGSYNEQFF. V gene TRBV7-9 combines with J gene TRBJ2-1; 8 nucleotides align to TRBD2. CDR1 is SEHNR, CDR2 FQNEAQ, per germline (reference sequence). The CDR3 has 15 amino acids. V was clipped by 7 bases and J by 0 bases; unmatched bases: 5.

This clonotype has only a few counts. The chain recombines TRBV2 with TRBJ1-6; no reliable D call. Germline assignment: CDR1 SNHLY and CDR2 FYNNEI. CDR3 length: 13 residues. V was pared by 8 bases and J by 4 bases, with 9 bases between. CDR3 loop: CASRQRYNSPLHF. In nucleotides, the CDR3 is TGTGCCAGCCGGCAGCGTTATAATTCACCCCTCCACTTT. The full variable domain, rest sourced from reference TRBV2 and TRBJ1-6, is EPEVTQTPSHQVTQMGQEVILRCVPISNHLYFYWYRQILGQKVEFLVSFYNNEISEKSEIFDDQFSVERPDGSNFTLKIRSTKLEDSAMYFCASRQRYNSPLHFGNGTRLTVT.

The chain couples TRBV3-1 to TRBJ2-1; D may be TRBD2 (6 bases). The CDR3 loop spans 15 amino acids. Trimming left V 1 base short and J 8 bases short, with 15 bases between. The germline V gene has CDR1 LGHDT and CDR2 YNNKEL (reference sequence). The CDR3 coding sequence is TGTGCCAGCAGCCAAGTAGGGACTCCAACTGATGAGCAGTTCTTC. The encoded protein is CASSQVGTPTDEQFF.

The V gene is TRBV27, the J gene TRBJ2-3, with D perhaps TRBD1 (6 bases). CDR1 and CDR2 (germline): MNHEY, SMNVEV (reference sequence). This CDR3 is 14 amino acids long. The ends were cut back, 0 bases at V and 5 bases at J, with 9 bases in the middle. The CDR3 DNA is TGTGCCAGCAGTTTATCCTCGGACAGAGATACGCAGTATTTT. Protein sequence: CASSLSSDRDTQYF.

CDR3 in DNA: TGTGCCAGCAGCGTGGGACAGGGGGCTTTTGGTGGCTACACCTTC. It encodes CASSVGQGAFGGYTF. The chain couples TRBV9 to TRBJ1-2; 12 positions agree with TRBD1. Germline-derived CDR1 and CDR2 are SGDLS and YYNGEE. After removal of 2 bases from V and 7 bases from J, the junction contained 6 bases not matched to a gene. This CDR3 is built from 15 residues.

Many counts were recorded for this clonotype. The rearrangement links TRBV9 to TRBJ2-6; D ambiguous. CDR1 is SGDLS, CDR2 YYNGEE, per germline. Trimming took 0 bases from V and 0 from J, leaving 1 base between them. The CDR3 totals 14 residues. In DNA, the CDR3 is TGTGCCAGCAGCGTAGCCTCTGGGGCCAACGTCCTGACTTTC. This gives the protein CASSVASGANVLTF.

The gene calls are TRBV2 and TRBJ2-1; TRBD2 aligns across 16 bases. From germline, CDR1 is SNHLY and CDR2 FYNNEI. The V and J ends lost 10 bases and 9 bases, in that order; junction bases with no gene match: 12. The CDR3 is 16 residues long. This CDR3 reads CATISPGTSGGAEQFF. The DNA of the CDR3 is TGTGCCACCATCAGCCCCGGGACTAGCGGGGGGGCTGAGCAGTTCTTC.

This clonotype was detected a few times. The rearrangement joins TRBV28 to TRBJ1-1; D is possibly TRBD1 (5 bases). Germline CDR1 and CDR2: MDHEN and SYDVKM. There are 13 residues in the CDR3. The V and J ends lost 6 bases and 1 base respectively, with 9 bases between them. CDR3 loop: CASRPGQNTEAFF. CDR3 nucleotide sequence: TGTGCCAGCAGACCAGGACAGAACACTGAAGCTTTCTTT.

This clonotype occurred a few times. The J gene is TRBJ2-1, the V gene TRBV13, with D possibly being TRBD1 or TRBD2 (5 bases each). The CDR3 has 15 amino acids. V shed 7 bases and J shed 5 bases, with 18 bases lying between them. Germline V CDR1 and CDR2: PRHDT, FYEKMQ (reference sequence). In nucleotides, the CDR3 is TGTGCCAGCACCAACCAGAACGGGGCGAACAATGAGCAGTTCTTC. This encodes CASTNQNGANNEQFF.

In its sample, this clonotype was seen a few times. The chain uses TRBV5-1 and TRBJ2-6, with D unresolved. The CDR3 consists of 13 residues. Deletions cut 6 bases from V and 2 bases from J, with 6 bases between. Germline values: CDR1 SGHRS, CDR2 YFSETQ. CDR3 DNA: TGCGCCAGCATAGCAGCTGGGGCCAACGTCCTGACTTTC. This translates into CASIAAGANVLTF.

The CDR3 DNA reads TGTGCCAGCAGTCCAACCATCCTAGGGACTAGCACAGATACGCAGTATTTT. Amino acids: CASSPTILGTSTDTQYF. The genes are TRBV28 and TRBJ2-3; tentatively, D is TRBD2 (6 bases). CDR1 is MDHEN and CDR2 is SYDVKM in the germline V gene. Trimming removed 5 bases at V and 0 bases at J, with 18 bases between. The CDR3 has 17 residues.

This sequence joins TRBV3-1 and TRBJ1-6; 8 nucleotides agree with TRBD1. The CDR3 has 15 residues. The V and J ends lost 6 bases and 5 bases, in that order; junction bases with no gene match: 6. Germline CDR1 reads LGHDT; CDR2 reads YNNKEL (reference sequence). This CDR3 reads CASRPGGSDNSPLHF. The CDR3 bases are TGTGCCAGCAGGCCAGGGGGCTCGGATAATTCACCCCTCCACTTT. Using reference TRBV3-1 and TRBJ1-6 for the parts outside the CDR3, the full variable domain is DTAVSQTPKYLVTQMGNDKSIKCEQNLGHDTMYWYKQDSKKFLKIMFSYNNKELIINETVPNRFSPKSPDKAHLNLHINSLELGDSAVYFCASRPGGSDNSPLHFGNGTRLTVT.

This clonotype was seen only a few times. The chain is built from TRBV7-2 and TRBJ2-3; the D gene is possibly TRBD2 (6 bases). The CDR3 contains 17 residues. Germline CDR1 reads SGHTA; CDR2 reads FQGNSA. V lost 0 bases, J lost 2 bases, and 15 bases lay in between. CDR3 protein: CASSLALIRDSTDTQYF. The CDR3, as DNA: TGTGCCAGCAGCTTAGCCCTCATAAGGGACTCCACAGATACGCAGTATTTT.

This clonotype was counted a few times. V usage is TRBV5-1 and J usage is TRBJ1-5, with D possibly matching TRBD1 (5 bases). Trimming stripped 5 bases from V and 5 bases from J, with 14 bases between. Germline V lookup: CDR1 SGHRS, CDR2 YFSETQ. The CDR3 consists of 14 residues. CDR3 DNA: TGCGCCAGCAGGCGGACATTTAGAGATCAGCCCCAGCATTTT. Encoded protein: CASRRTFRDQPQHF.

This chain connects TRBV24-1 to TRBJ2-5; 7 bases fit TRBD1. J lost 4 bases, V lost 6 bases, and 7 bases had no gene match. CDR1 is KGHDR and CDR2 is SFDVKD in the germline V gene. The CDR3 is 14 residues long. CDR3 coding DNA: TGTGCCACCAGTCACTCCCCAGGGGGAGAGACCCAGTACTTC. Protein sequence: CATSHSPGGETQYF.

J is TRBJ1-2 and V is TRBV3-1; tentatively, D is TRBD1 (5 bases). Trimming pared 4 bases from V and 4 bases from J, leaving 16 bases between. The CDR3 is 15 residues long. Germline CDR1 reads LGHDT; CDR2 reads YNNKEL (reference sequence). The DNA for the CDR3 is TGTGCCAGCAGCCGTGACCTGTCGGGACCCTATGGCTACACCTTC. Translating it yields CASSRDLSGPYGYTF.